The 24 T cell receptor beta chains presented below share a single source sample, sequenced in a study of shared clonotypes between healthy human individuals. Assay: immunoSEQ multiplex PCR; the TCRdb copy retains only in-frame clones and omits some. The sample gives 1,500,000 or so clones, roughly 95% of which show up once; 1.2% is in the top ten. Sequenced: naive CD4+ T cells sorted from blood. The subset denotes: CD45RA+ positively selected. The receptors derive from a man aged 30 to 45 in good health.

This chain uses TRBV28 with TRBJ2-3; 7 bases map to TRBD2. Germline-derived CDR1 and CDR2 are MDHEN and SYDVKM. The V gene end was trimmed by 5 bases and the J gene end by 0 bases; junction bases not matched to a gene: 8. The CDR3 is 16 amino acids. The CDR3 DNA is TGTGCCAGCAGTCCCCGAGCGGGAAGTAGCACAGATACGCAGTATTTT. It specifies CASSPRAGSSTDTQYF.

This sequence joins TRBV19 and TRBJ2-7; 7 bases are shared with TRBD2. The length of the CDR3 is 16 residues. Losses at the gene ends were 1 base for V and 3 bases for J; bases not matched to a gene: 9. The germline CDR1 and CDR2 sequences are LNHDA and SQIVND (reference sequence). The CDR3 is CASSIASVSGVYEQYF. In DNA, the CDR3 is TGTGCCAGTAGTATAGCCTCCGTCAGCGGGGTCTACGAGCAGTACTTC.

The gene calls are TRBV5-1 and TRBJ2-2; D perhaps matches TRBD2 (6 bases). The CDR3 loop spans 16 amino acids. The V gene lost 0 bases and the J gene lost 1 base, with 10 bases spanning the gap. In germline, CDR1 is SGHRS, CDR2 YFSETQ. Here the CDR3 DNA reads TGCGCCAGCAGCTTGGTTGGGGGACTGAACACCGGGGAGCTGTTTTTT. Its translation is CASSLVGGLNTGELFF.

This sequence joins TRBV11-2 and TRBJ2-3; 7 bases match TRBD1. Germline V gene data show CDR1 as SGHAT and CDR2 as FQNNGV. This CDR3 has 15 residues. The V segment lost 5 bases and the J segment 1 base; nucleotides outside the gene matches: 6. CDR3 in DNA: TGTGCCAGCAGCCCACGGGACAGCCGCACAGATACGCAGTATTTT. It encodes CASSPRDSRTDTQYF.

The V call is TRBV5-1, the J call TRBJ2-2; 9 bases agree with TRBD2. The CDR3 is made up of 18 amino acids. J lost 0 bases, V lost 1 base, and 7 bases had no gene match. Germline V gene lookup returns CDR1 SGHRS and CDR2 YFSETQ. The CDR3 coding sequence is TGCGCCAGCAGCTTGTTCGTCCTAGCGGGGTCGAACACCGGGGAGCTGTTTTTT. It codes for CASSLFVLAGSNTGELFF.

V gene TRBV18 combines with J gene TRBJ1-3; 10 positions agree with TRBD1. Looked up from germline, CDR1 is KGHSH and CDR2 is LQKENI. Trimming removed 4 bases from V and 4 bases from J; junction bases left unmatched: 4. This CDR3 has 15 residues. This chain's CDR3 is CASSRDRGSGNTIYF. The CDR3 DNA reads as TGTGCCAGCTCACGGGACAGGGGTTCCGGAAACACCATATATTTT.

The CDR3 DNA follows: TGTGCCAGCAGCCGGAGGACAGGAATGAACACTGAAGCTTTCTTT. It is translated as CASSRRTGMNTEAFF. This chain joins TRBV14 and TRBJ1-1; 7 bases line up with TRBD1. Germline V gives CDR1 SGHDN, CDR2 FVKESK. The junction had 5 bases not matched to a gene; V was cut back by 4 bases and J by 0 bases. This CDR3 is built from 15 residues.

The V call is TRBV4-3, the J call TRBJ2-6; a weak D match, TRBD2 (5 bases). This CDR3 region has 22 residues. CDR1 and CDR2 from the germline V gene are LGHNA and YSLEER. The V gene lost 4 bases and the J gene lost 0 bases, with 28 bases spanning the gap. CDR3: CASSPYEGASSSSFSGANVLTF. The CDR3 DNA reads as TGCGCCAGCAGCCCATACGAGGGCGCCTCTAGTTCATCTTTCTCTGGGGCCAACGTCCTGACTTTC.

The V call is TRBV2, the J call TRBJ2-1; possibly TRBD2 for D (6 bases). Germline lookup yields CDR1 SNHLY and CDR2 FYNNEI. Trimming took 7 bases from V and 4 from J, leaving 23 bases between them. CDR3 length equals 17 residues. The CDR3 nucleotides are TGTGCCAGCATAACCCCGGTTGGGGGGAGCATGTACAATGAGCAGTTCTTC. It yields the protein CASITPVGGSMYNEQFF.

This clone was picked up one time. The gene calls are TRBV19 and TRBJ2-5, with a tentative D call TRBD2 (6 bases). The CDR3 covers 16 residues. V lost 3 bases and J lost 1, with 15 bases in between. Germline CDR1 is LNHDA and CDR2 is SQIVND (reference sequence). The CDR3 DNA follows: TGTGCCAGTAGTATCCATGGGGGGACCTCCCAAGAGACCCAGTACTTC. Translated: CASSIHGGTSQETQYF.

A single count supports this clone. J is TRBJ2-7 and V is TRBV5-1; 9 nucleotides line up with TRBD2. Trimming cost V 0 bases and J 3 bases; bases outside gene matches: 7. This CDR3 is built from 16 residues. Germline V gene lookup returns CDR1 SGHRS and CDR2 YFSETQ. This CDR3 is CASSLERTSVFYEQYF. The DNA for the CDR3 is TGCGCCAGCAGCTTGGAACGGACTAGCGTTTTCTACGAGCAGTACTTC.

This clone was picked up one time. This specimen includes other DNA sequences encoding the same CDR3. CDR3 amino acids: CASSGRTGELFF. The CDR3 DNA reads TGCGCCAGCAGTGGACGGACCGGGGAGCTGTTTTTT. V usage is TRBV10-1 and J usage is TRBJ2-2; D gene unclear. V was pared by 4 bases and J by 5 bases, with 5 bases between. The CDR3 covers 12 residues. Looked up from germline, CDR1 is WNHNN and CDR2 is SYGVQD (reference sequence).

J is TRBJ2-3 and V is TRBV7-2, with TRBD2 matching 9 bases. V shed 1 base, J shed 7 bases, and the junction held 9 bases outside the gene matches. Germline CDR1 and CDR2: SGHTA and FQGNSA. The CDR3 has 16 residues. The chain's CDR3 is CASSLVGSGSVNTQYF. Here the CDR3 DNA reads TGTGCCAGCAGCTTAGTTGGTAGCGGGAGTGTGAATACGCAGTATTTT.

This chain uses TRBV19 with TRBJ2-3; 10 nucleotides line up with TRBD2. The germline gives CDR1 LNHDA, CDR2 SQIVND (reference sequence). The CDR3 is 17 amino acids. V lost 5 bases, J lost 2 bases, and 10 bases stayed unmatched. CDR3 sequence: CASSSLRTSGHTDTQYF. The CDR3 bases are TGTGCCAGTAGTTCACTAAGGACTAGCGGACACACAGATACGCAGTATTTT.

The genes are TRBV19 and TRBJ2-7; 13 nucleotides match TRBD2. The germline gives CDR1 LNHDA, CDR2 SQIVND (reference sequence). Losses at the gene ends were 0 bases for V and 0 bases for J; bases not matched to a gene: 11. There are 20 residues in the CDR3. The CDR3 here is CASSIEASSGTSGNSYEQYF. The CDR3 DNA follows: TGTGCCAGTAGTATAGAGGCAAGCTCTGGGACTAGCGGGAACTCCTACGAGCAGTACTTC.

J is TRBJ2-2 and V is TRBV18, with TRBD2 matching over 7 bases. Trimming cost V 4 bases and J 4 bases; bases outside gene matches: 3. Germline V gives CDR1 KGHSH, CDR2 LQKENI. CDR3 length: 14 amino acids. CDR3 nucleotide sequence: TGTGCCAGCTCACGGACTAGTAGCACCGGGGAGCTGTTTTTT. It yields the protein CASSRTSSTGELFF.

The CDR3 here is CASSSQGSNTEAFF. DNA for the CDR3: TGTGCCAGCAGTTCACAGGGTTCGAACACTGAAGCTTTCTTT. The chain combines TRBV2 with TRBJ1-1; D possibly corresponds to TRBD1 (6 bases). The CDR3 has 14 amino acids. Deletions cut 5 bases from V and 1 base from J, with 11 bases between. The germline CDR1 and CDR2 sequences are SNHLY and FYNNEI. The variable domain in full, completed from reference TRBV2 and TRBJ1-1, reads EPEVTQTPSHQVTQMGQEVILRCVPISNHLYFYWYRQILGQKVEFLVSFYNNEISEKSEIFDDQFSVERPDGSNFTLKIRSTKLEDSAMYFCASSSQGSNTEAFFGQGTRLTVV.

The V and J genes are TRBV5-5 and TRBJ1-3; tentative D call: TRBD1 (5 bases). Germline CDR1 and CDR2: SGHKS and YYEKEE (reference sequence). The CDR3 loop spans 14 amino acids. V lost 4 bases to trimming and J lost 0 bases, with 8 bases between them. The CDR3: CASSPQGSGNTIYF. The CDR3 DNA follows: TGTGCCAGCAGCCCCCAGGGCTCTGGAAACACCATATATTTT.

The rearrangement links TRBV15 to TRBJ2-7; 11 bases agree with TRBD1. Looked up from germline, CDR1 is LNHNV and CDR2 is YYDKDF (reference sequence). The CDR3 has 15 amino acids. Germline trimming cut 6 bases from V and 1 base from J; bases unmatched to any gene: 5. DNA for the CDR3: TGTGCCACCAGGGGGACAGGGGGAGGGTCCTACGAGCAGTACTTC. Amino acid sequence: CATRGTGGGSYEQYF.

The chain carries TRBV13 and TRBJ2-1, with 8 bases lining up with TRBD2. CDR1 and CDR2 from the germline V gene are PRHDT and FYEKMQ (reference sequence). The CDR3 loop spans 17 amino acids. V lost 0 bases, J lost 6 bases, and 10 bases stayed unmatched. CDR3: CASSLGSGGGSFNEQFF. In nucleotides, the CDR3 is TGTGCCAGCAGCTTAGGCAGCGGGGGCGGATCGTTCAATGAGCAGTTCTTC.

The rearrangement uses TRBV4-3 and TRBJ2-3, with 8 bases aligning to TRBD2. The germline V gene has CDR1 LGHNA and CDR2 YSLEER. This CDR3 comprises 17 residues. J was trimmed by 1 base and V by 1 base; bases with no gene match: 7. CDR3 loop: CASSQAPPREGTDTQYF. DNA for the CDR3: TGCGCCAGCAGCCAAGCCCCCCCGCGGGAGGGCACAGATACGCAGTATTTT.

Comment on this clone: Other DNA sequences in the same sample also yield this CDR3. The chain carries TRBV18 and TRBJ2-7, with TRBD2 matching over 10 bases. CDR1 is KGHSH, CDR2 LQKENI, per germline. The CDR3 is 16 residues long. Trimming at V came to 1 base and at J to 1 base, leaving 4 bases not matched to a gene. CDR3 residues: CASSPRASGSSYEQYF. DNA of the CDR3: TGTGCCAGCTCACCACGGGCTAGCGGGAGTTCCTACGAGCAGTACTTC.

V usage is TRBV5-1 and J usage is TRBJ2-5; 7 bases fit TRBD1. CDR3 size: 17 residues. CDR1 and CDR2 (germline): SGHRS, YFSETQ. The junction had 13 bases not matched to a gene; V was cut back by 3 bases and J by 2 bases. This chain's CDR3 is CASSWWPPGQTQETQYF. In DNA, the CDR3 is TGCGCCAGCAGCTGGTGGCCTCCGGGACAGACTCAAGAGACCCAGTACTTC.

As concerns this clone: This CDR3 is also generated by other DNA sequences in the sample. The chain carries TRBV5-8 and TRBJ2-3, with D tentatively TRBD2 (5 bases). Trimming removed 0 bases at V and 1 base at J, with 6 bases between. In germline, CDR1 is SGHTS, CDR2 YDEGEE. This CDR3 contains 14 residues. The CDR3, as DNA: TGTGCCAGCAGCTTGGATAGCGGCACAGATACGCAGTATTTT. Protein: CASSLDSGTDTQYF.